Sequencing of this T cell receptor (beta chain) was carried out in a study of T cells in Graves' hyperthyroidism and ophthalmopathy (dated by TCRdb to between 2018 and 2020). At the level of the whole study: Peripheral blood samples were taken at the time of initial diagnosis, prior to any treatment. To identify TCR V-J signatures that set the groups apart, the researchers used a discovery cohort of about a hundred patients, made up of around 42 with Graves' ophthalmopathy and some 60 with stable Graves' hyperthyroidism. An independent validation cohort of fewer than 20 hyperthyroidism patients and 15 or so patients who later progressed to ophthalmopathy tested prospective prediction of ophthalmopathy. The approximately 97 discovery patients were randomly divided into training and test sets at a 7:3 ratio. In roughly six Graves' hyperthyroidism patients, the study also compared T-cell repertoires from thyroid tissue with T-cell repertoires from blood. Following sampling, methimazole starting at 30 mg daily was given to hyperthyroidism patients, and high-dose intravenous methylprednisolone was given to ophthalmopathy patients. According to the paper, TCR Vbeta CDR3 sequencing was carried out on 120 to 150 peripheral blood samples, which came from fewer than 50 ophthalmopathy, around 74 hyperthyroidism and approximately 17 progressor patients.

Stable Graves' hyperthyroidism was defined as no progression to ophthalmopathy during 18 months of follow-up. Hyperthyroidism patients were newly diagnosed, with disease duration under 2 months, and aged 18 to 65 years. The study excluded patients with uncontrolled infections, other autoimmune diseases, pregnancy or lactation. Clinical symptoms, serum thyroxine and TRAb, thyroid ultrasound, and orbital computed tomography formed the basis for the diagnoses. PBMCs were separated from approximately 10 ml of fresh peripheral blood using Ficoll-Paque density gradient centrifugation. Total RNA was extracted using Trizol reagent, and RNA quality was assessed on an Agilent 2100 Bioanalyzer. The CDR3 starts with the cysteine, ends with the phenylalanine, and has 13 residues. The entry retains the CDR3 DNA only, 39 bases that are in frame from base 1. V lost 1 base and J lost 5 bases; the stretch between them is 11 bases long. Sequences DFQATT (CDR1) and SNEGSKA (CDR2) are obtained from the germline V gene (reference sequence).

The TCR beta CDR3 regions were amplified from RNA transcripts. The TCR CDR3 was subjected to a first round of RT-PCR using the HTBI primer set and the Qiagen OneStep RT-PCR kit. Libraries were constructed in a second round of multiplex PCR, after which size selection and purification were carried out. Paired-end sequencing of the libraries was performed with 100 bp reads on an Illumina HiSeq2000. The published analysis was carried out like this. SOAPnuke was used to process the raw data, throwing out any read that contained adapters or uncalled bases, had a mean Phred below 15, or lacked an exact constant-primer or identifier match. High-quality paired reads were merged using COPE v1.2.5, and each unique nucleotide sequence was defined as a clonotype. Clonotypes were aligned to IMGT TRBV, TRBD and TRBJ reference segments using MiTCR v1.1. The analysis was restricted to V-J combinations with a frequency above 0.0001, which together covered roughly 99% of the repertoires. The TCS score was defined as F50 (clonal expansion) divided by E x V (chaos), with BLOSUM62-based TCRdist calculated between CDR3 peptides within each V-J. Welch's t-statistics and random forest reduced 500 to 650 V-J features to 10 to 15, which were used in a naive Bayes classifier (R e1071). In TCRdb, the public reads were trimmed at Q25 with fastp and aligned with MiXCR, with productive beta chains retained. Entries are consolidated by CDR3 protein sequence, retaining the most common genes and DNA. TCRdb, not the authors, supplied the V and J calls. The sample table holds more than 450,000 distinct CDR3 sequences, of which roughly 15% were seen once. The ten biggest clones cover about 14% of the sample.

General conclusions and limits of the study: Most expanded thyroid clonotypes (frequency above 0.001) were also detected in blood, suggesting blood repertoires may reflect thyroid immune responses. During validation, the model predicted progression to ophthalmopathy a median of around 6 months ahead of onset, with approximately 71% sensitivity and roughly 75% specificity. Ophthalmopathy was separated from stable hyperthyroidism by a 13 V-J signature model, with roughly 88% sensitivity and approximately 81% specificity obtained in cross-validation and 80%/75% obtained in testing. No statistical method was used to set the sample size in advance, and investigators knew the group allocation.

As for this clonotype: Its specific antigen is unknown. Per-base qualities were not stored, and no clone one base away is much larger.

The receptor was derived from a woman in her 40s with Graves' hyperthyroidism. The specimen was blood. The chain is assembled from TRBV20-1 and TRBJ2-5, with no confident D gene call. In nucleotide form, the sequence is TGCAGTGCTAGAGTTTGGGGTGCGGAGACCCAGTACTTC. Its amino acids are CSARVWGAETQYF.